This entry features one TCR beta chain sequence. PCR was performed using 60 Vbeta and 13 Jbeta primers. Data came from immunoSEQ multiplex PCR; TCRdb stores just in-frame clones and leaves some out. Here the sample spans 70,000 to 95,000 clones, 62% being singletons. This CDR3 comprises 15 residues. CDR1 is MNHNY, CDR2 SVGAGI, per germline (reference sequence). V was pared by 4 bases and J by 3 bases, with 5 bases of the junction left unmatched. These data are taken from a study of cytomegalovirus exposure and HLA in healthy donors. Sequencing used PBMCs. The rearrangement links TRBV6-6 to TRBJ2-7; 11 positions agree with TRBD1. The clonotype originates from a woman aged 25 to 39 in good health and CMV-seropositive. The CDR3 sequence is CASSSSGTGGYEQYF. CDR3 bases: TGTGCCAGCAGTTCCTCCGGGACAGGGGGCTACGAGCAGTACTTC.